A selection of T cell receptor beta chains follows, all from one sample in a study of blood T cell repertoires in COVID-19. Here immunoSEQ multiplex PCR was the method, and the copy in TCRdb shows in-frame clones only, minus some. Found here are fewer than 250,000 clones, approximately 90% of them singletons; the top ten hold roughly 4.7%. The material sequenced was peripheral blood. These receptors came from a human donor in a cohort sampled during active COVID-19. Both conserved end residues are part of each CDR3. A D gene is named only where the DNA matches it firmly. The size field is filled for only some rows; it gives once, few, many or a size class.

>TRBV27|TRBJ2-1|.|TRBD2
CASRPRGLADNEQFF
TGTGCCAGCAGGCCAAGGGGACTAGCGGACAATGAGCAGTTCTTC
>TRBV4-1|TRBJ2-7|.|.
CASSITGSSSYEQYF
TGCGCCAGCAGCATAACAGGGAGTAGCTCCTACGAGCAGTACTTC
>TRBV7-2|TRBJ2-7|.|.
CASSLDRNSYEQYF
TGTGCCAGCAGCTTAGACAGGAACTCCTACGAGCAGTACTTC
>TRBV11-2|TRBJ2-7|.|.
CASSLGRGGYEQYF
TGTGCCAGCAGCTTAGGTAGAGGGGGCTACGAGCAGTACTTC
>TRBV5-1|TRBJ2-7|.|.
CASSPGPGQTYEQYF
TGCGCCAGCAGCCCAGGTCCGGGACAAACCTACGAGCAGTACTTC
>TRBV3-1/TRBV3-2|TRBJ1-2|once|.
CASSSATGGYTF
TGTGCCAGCAGCTCCGCCACCGGGGGCTACACCTTC
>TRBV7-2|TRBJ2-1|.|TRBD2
CASSSSGRAYNEQFF
TGTGCCAGCAGCAGTAGCGGGAGGGCCTACAATGAGCAGTTCTTC
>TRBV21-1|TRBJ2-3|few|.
CASSTWDRVGLDTQYF
TGTGCCAGCAGCACCTGGGACAGGGTTGGTTTAGATACGCAGTATTTT
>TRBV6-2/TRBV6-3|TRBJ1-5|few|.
CASSYSGGGQPQHF
TGTGCCAGCAGTTACTCCGGGGGTGGACAGCCCCAGCATTTT
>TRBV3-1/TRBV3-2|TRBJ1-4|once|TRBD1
CASSRTGGSEKLFF
TGTGCCAGCAGCCGGACAGGGGGAAGTGAAAAACTGTTTTTT
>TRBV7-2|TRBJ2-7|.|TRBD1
CASSPDRGFYEQYF
TGTGCCAGCAGCCCGGACAGGGGTTTCTACGAGCAGTACTTC
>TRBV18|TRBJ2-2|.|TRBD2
CASSPGAGGTTGELFF
TGTGCCAGCTCACCAGGAGCGGGGGGTACCACCGGGGAGCTGTTTTTT
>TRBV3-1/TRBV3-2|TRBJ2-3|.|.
CASSPSIYSTDTQYF
TGTGCCAGCAGCCCCTCTATCTACAGCACAGATACGCAGTATTTT
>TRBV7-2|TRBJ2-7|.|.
CASSGSYEQYF
TGTGCCAGCAGCGGGAGCTACGAGCAGTACTTC
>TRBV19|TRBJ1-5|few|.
CASSRQDNNQPQHF
TGTGCCAGTAGTAGGCAGGATAACAATCAGCCCCAGCATTTT
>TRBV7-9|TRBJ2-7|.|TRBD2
CASSLTSGRSYEQYF
TGTGCCAGCAGCCTTACTAGCGGGCGCTCCTACGAGCAGTACTTC
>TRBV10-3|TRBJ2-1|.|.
CAISEYELSSYNEQFF
TGTGCCATCAGTGAGTACGAACTGAGCTCCTACAATGAGCAGTTCTTC
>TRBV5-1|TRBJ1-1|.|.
CASSFLILGPGTEAFF
TGCGCCAGCAGCTTCCTCATCCTGGGTCCCGGGACTGAAGCTTTCTTT
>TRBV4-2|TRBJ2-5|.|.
CASSPDSLGRETQYF
TGTGCCAGCAGTCCCGACTCCTTGGGGAGAGAGACCCAGTACTTC
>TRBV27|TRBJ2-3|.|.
CASSPNTDTQYF
TGTGCCAGCAGTCCCAACACAGATACGCAGTATTTT
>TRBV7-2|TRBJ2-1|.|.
CASSGATIANEQFF
TGTGCCAGCAGCGGAGCTACTATCGCCAATGAGCAGTTCTTC
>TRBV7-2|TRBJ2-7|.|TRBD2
CASSLVGTSPYEQYF
TGTGCCAGCAGCTTAGTTGGGACTAGTCCCTACGAGCAGTACTTC
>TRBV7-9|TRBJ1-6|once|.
CASSSSRTDSPLHF
TGTGCCAGCAGCTCAAGTCGGACAGATTCACCCCTCCACTTT
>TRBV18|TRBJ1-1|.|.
CASSSTTNTEAFF
TGTGCCAGCTCATCGACTACAAACACTGAAGCTTTCTTT
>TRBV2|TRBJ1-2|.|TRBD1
CASTRGDSIYGYTF
TGTGCCAGCACCAGGGGGGACAGTATCTATGGCTACACCTTC
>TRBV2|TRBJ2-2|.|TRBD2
CASSVPGRTRPGELFF
TGTGCCAGCAGTGTTCCGGGGCGGACTAGACCCGGGGAGCTGTTTTTT
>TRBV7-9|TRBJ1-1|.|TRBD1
CASSQTGGAEAFF
TGTGCCAGCAGCCAAACAGGGGGCGCGGAAGCTTTCTTT
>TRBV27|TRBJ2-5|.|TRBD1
CASSSGTGGMKTQYF
TGTGCCAGCAGTTCAGGGACAGGGGGCATGAAGACCCAGTACTTC
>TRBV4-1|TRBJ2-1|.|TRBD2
CASSPQTSGAYNEQFF
TGCGCCAGCAGTCCACAGACTAGCGGAGCCTACAATGAGCAGTTCTTC
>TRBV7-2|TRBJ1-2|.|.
CASSLGGQLGYTF
TGTGCCAGCAGCTTAGGAGGACAGTTAGGCTACACCTTC
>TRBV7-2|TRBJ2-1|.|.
CASSQDWNNEQFF
TGTGCCAGCAGCCAGGACTGGAACAATGAGCAGTTCTTC
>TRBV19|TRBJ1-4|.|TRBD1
CASSPQTGGNEKLFF
TGTGCCAGTAGTCCTCAGACAGGGGGGAATGAAAAACTGTTTTTT
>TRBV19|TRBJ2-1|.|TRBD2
CASREGGREQFF
TGTGCCAGCCGGGAGGGCGGGAGGGAGCAGTTCTTC
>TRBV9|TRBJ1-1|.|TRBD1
CASSVAPTGGDTEAFF
TGTGCCAGCAGCGTAGCACCGACAGGGGGAGACACTGAAGCTTTCTTT
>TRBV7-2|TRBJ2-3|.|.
CASSHSTSTDTQYF
TGTGCCAGCAGCCATTCGACTAGCACAGATACGCAGTATTTT
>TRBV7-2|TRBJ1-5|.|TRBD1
CASSFTGGRQPQHF
TGTGCCAGCAGCTTTACAGGGGGGCGGCAGCCCCAGCATTTT
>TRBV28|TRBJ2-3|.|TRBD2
CASSLYPLAGDADTQYF
TGTGCCAGCAGTTTATATCCCCTAGCGGGAGACGCAGATACGCAGTATTTT
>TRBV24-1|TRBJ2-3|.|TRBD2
CATSDPFSGRASDTQYF
TGTGCCACCAGTGATCCATTTAGCGGGAGGGCGTCAGATACGCAGTATTTT
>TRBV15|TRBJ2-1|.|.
CATSRDGLSGNEQFF
TGTGCCACCAGCAGAGATGGTCTTAGCGGAAATGAGCAGTTCTTC
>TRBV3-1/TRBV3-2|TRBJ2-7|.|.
CASSQHYEQYF
TGTGCCAGCAGCCAACATTACGAGCAGTACTTC
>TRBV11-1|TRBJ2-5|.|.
CASSGTSYGRETQYF
TGTGCCAGCAGCGGAACTAGCTACGGTCGAGAGACCCAGTACTTC
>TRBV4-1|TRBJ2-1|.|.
CASSQAQGNEQFF
TGCGCCAGCAGCCAAGCCCAGGGGAATGAGCAGTTCTTC
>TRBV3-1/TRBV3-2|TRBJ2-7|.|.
CASSPNLGGGASYEQYF
TGTGCCAGCAGCCCGAATCTTGGAGGGGGCGCTTCCTACGAGCAGTACTTC
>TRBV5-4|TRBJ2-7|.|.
CASSLEYRDYEQYF
TGTGCCAGCAGCTTGGAGTACAGAGACTACGAGCAGTACTTC